These 30 T cell receptor beta chains were sequenced from one sample in a study of cytomegalovirus exposure and HLA in healthy donors. 60 Vbeta and 13 Jbeta primers were used in PCR. Profiled with immunoSEQ multiplex PCR; TCRdb holds only in-frame clones, not every one. The sample lists 90,000 to 100,000 clones; less than 70% were seen once. The sequenced sample consisted of PBMCs. The receptors derive from a man aged 50 to 59 in good health and CMV-seronegative.

V gene TRBV19 combines with J gene TRBJ1-1, with D unresolved. CDR3 length equals 15 residues. Trimming cost V 0 bases and J 0 bases, with 8 bases left between them. In germline, CDR1 is LNHDA, CDR2 SQIVND (reference sequence). CDR3 nucleotides: TGTGCCAGTAGTATAGATGGAGGTCTGAACACTGAAGCTTTCTTT. It specifies CASSIDGGLNTEAFF.

The V and J genes are TRBV7-2 and TRBJ2-1, with 7 bases aligning to TRBD2. Trimming removed 1 base from V and 9 bases from J; junction bases left unmatched: 3. The CDR3 consists of 13 residues. The germline V gene encodes CDR1 SGHTA and CDR2 FQGNSA. In DNA form, the CDR3 reads TGTGCCAGCAGCTTAGTGGGGGGGAGTGAGCAGTTCTTC. It encodes CASSLVGGSEQFF.

V usage is TRBV5-1 and J usage is TRBJ2-5; 11 bases align to TRBD1. V shed 3 bases, J shed 1 base, and the junction held 8 bases outside the gene matches. The CDR3 spans 17 residues. Germline assignment: CDR1 SGHRS and CDR2 YFSETQ. CDR3 in amino acids: CASSSTPGTGGQETQYF. For the CDR3, the DNA is TGCGCCAGCAGCTCGACCCCCGGGACAGGGGGCCAAGAGACCCAGTACTTC. The full variable domain, with the rest looked up from reference TRBV5-1 and TRBJ2-5, is KAGVTQTPRYLIKTRGQQVTLSCSPISGHRSVSWYQQTPGQGLQFLFEYFSETQRNKGNFPGRFSGRQFSNSRSEMNVSTLELGDSALYLCASSSTPGTGGQETQYFGPGTRLLVL.

CDR3 in DNA: TGTGCCAGCAGCTTAACGCCCTCGGGAAGGACTGAAGCTTTCTTT. As protein: CASSLTPSGRTEAFF. The genes are TRBV11-2 and TRBJ1-1; D unresolved. Deletions cut 2 bases from V and 5 bases from J, with 15 bases between. Germline-derived CDR1 and CDR2 are SGHAT and FQNNGV. The length of the CDR3 is 15 residues.

The chain is built from TRBV9 and TRBJ2-7; D possibly corresponds to TRBD1 (5 bases). The CDR3 has 16 residues. V was trimmed by 0 bases and J by 1 base, leaving 14 bases between them. CDR1 is SGDLS, CDR2 YYNGEE, per germline. The CDR3 nucleotides are TGTGCCAGCAGCGTAGGTGGTGGTGACAGTTCCTACGAGCAGTACTTC. This codes for CASSVGGGDSSYEQYF.

This clone has just one count. The rearrangement links TRBV27 to TRBJ1-2; the match to TRBD1 covers 8 bases. Germline lookup yields CDR1 MNHEY and CDR2 SMNVEV (reference sequence). The CDR3 loop spans 13 amino acids. V dropped 2 bases and J dropped 8; count of bases not matched to a gene: 4. Here the CDR3 DNA reads TGTGCCAGCAGTTTACCAGGGGGCTGGGGCTACACCTTC. This gives the protein CASSLPGGWGYTF.

This chain uses TRBV2 with TRBJ1-1; TRBD1 is a possible D gene (6 bases). Per the germline V gene, CDR1 is SNHLY and CDR2 is FYNNEI. Trimming took 6 bases from V and 0 from J, leaving 11 bases between them. This CDR3 spans 14 amino acids. CDR3 coding DNA: TGTGCCAGCAGGAACAGGGTGATGAACACTGAAGCTTTCTTT. Amino acids: CASRNRVMNTEAFF.

This clone was seen a handful of times. The chain couples TRBV28 to TRBJ2-1; 13 bases fit TRBD2. CDR3 length: 15 amino acids. Losses at the gene ends were 6 bases for V and 9 bases for J; bases not matched to a gene: 8. Germline V gives CDR1 MDHEN, CDR2 SYDVKM. CDR3 region: CASRRLAGGIGEQFF. For the CDR3, the DNA is TGTGCCAGCAGGCGACTAGCGGGGGGTATCGGTGAGCAGTTCTTC.

This clone was observed a few times. The chain links TRBV5-1 to TRBJ1-1, with D hard to call. CDR3 size: 13 residues. Germline loops: CDR1 SGHRS, CDR2 YFSETQ. Trimming removed 4 bases at V and 2 bases at J, with 9 bases between. The CDR3 reads CASSTEGNTEAFF. The DNA for the CDR3 is TGCGCCAGCAGCACGGAGGGTAACACTGAAGCTTTCTTT.

The sample holds one count of this clone. This chain links TRBV4-1 with TRBJ1-4; D call uncertain. The germline V and J ends were trimmed by 1 base and 0 bases, with 12 bases remaining between them. The CDR3 is made up of 17 amino acids. Germline-derived CDR1 and CDR2 are MGHRA and YSYEKL. DNA for the CDR3: TGCGCCAGCAGCCAAGGAAGGAGTAGCGCAACTAATGAAAAACTGTTTTTT. Protein product: CASSQGRSSATNEKLFF.

The CDR3 reads CASSPRTSPETQYF. The CDR3 DNA reads as TGTGCCAGCAGCCCCAGGACTAGCCCAGAGACCCAGTACTTC. V is TRBV2 and J is TRBJ2-5; 8 nucleotides line up with TRBD2. Looked up from germline, CDR1 is SNHLY and CDR2 is FYNNEI. This CDR3 spans 14 amino acids. The J segment lost 4 bases and the V segment lost 6 bases, leaving 7 bases of the junction unmatched.

The chain is built from TRBV5-4 and TRBJ2-5, with TRBD2 matching over 14 bases. Looked up from germline, CDR1 is SGHNT and CDR2 is YYREEE (reference sequence). The CDR3 runs to 16 residues. The V and J ends lost 4 bases and 5 bases, in that order; junction bases with no gene match: 7. CDR3 amino acids: CASSRGLAGVGETQYF. In DNA form, the CDR3 reads TGTGCCAGCAGCCGGGGACTAGCGGGAGTTGGGGAGACCCAGTACTTC.

The chain uses TRBV29-1 and TRBJ2-5; D possibly corresponds to TRBD1 (5 bases). V lost 3 bases to trimming and J lost 1 base, with 15 bases between them. Germline lookup yields CDR1 SQVTM and CDR2 ANQGSEA. This CDR3 region has 15 residues. As DNA, the CDR3 is TGCAGCGTTGAGGGGCTACGGACAAGCCAAGAGACCCAGTACTTC. Translated, it gives CSVEGLRTSQETQYF.

This clone was seen once. The chain links TRBV4-1 to TRBJ2-1, with a possible D match to TRBD1 (6 bases). Trimming left V 6 bases short and J 3 bases short, with 12 bases between. Per germline, CDR1 MGHRA and CDR2 YSYEKL. The CDR3 contains 14 residues. As DNA, the CDR3 is TGCGCCAGCAGGGAACAGGACAGCTACAATGAGCAGTTCTTC. Translating it yields CASREQDSYNEQFF.

CDR3 sequence reads: CASSPGWGGLTEAFF. The DNA of the CDR3 is TGTGCCAGCTCACCAGGATGGGGGGGCTTAACTGAAGCTTTCTTT. The chain recombines TRBV18 with TRBJ1-1, with TRBD1 as a possible D gene (6 bases). CDR1 and CDR2 from the germline V gene are KGHSH and LQKENI. The CDR3 extends over 15 amino acids. Trimming removed 2 bases at V and 5 bases at J, with 15 bases between.

This clone was found once. The V call is TRBV14, the J call TRBJ2-1; D might be TRBD2 (5 bases). V was pared by 0 bases and J by 8 bases, with 14 bases between. Per the germline V gene, CDR1 is SGHDN and CDR2 is FVKESK. CDR3 length: 15 residues. The CDR3, as DNA: TGTGCCAGCAGCCAAGACCAAACGGGGTTGGATGAGCAGTTCTTC. This encodes CASSQDQTGLDEQFF.

The rearrangement links TRBV2 to TRBJ2-5; D unresolved. The germline CDR1 and CDR2 sequences are SNHLY and FYNNEI. Between the trimmed V and J ends, which lost 8 bases and 5 bases, there was a span of 15 bases. This CDR3 has 13 residues. The CDR3 region is CASEAGARETQYF. CDR3 nucleotide sequence: TGTGCCAGCGAGGCTGGTGCCCGGGAGACCCAGTACTTC.

This chain uses TRBV5-1 with TRBJ2-5, with 12 bases aligning to TRBD2. Unmatched junction bases numbered 11, after V lost 3 bases and J lost 5 bases. The CDR3 extends over 17 amino acids. Per the germline V gene, CDR1 is SGHRS and CDR2 is YFSETQ. The CDR3 is CASSSTLAGGPGETQYF. DNA of the CDR3: TGCGCCAGCAGCTCAACTCTAGCGGGGGGGCCGGGGGAGACCCAGTACTTC.

This clone was counted only a few times. As DNA, the CDR3 is TGCGCCAGCAGCCCCGGGGGGGTTCACCAAGAGACCCAGTACTTC. Translating gives CASSPGGVHQETQYF. The rearrangement links TRBV5-1 to TRBJ2-5; 8 nucleotides line up with TRBD2. Germline CDR1 is SGHRS and CDR2 is YFSETQ. J was trimmed by 0 bases and V by 4 bases; bases with no gene match: 5. The CDR3 has 15 amino acids.

The chain uses TRBV2 and TRBJ2-7; 11 nucleotides agree with TRBD2. V lost 5 bases and J lost 3; bases outside the gene matches: 6. CDR1 is SNHLY, CDR2 FYNNEI, per germline. This CDR3 has 15 amino acids. CDR3 nucleotide sequence: TGTGCCAGCAGTATAATTAGCGGGGGGGGCTACGAGCAGTACTTC. It translates to CASSIISGGGYEQYF. The entire variable domain, with the rest obtained from reference TRBV2 and TRBJ2-7, is as follows: EPEVTQTPSHQVTQMGQEVILRCVPISNHLYFYWYRQILGQKVEFLVSFYNNEISEKSEIFDDQFSVERPDGSNFTLKIRSTKLEDSAMYFCASSIISGGGYEQYFGPGTRLTVT.

The gene calls are TRBV11-1 and TRBJ1-1; no clear D gene. Trimming shortened V by 4 bases and J by 0 bases, and 15 bases separated the two germline ends. Germline V lookup: CDR1 SGHAT, CDR2 FQDESV (reference sequence). The CDR3 totals 16 residues. The CDR3 here is CASSSAERTLNTEAFF. The CDR3 DNA reads TGTGCCAGCAGCTCAGCCGAGAGGACTCTGAACACTGAAGCTTTCTTT.

The rearrangement links TRBV5-4 to TRBJ2-3; D uncertain. Between the trimmed V and J ends, which lost 0 bases and 14 bases, there was a span of 10 bases. CDR1 and CDR2 from the germline V gene are SGHNT and YYREEE (reference sequence). The CDR3 length is 11 residues. CDR3 residues: CASSLARVWYF. The CDR3 DNA is TGTGCCAGCAGCTTGGCTCGGGTGTGGTATTTT.

The rearrangement uses TRBV6-5 and TRBJ2-7; no clear D gene. This CDR3 contains 13 residues. V lost 8 bases and J 0 bases, leaving 11 bases between the germline ends. Germline loops: CDR1 MNHEY, CDR2 SVGAGI. CDR3 nucleotides: TGTGCCAGCCAAAGCGACGTCTCCTACGAGCAGTACTTC. This codes for CASQSDVSYEQYF.

The rearrangement joins TRBV28 to TRBJ2-7, with 8 positions matching TRBD1. V trimming: 3 bases; J trimming: 6 bases; junction bases outside the gene matches: 7. The CDR3 totals 14 residues. Germline-derived CDR1 and CDR2 are MDHEN and SYDVKM. The CDR3, as DNA: TGTGCCAGCAGTTTGGGGACAGGAGGCCTCGAGCAGTACTTC. This sequence encodes CASSLGTGGLEQYF.

This clone was recorded once. The chain joins TRBV6-5 to TRBJ1-5, with a possible D match to TRBD1 (5 bases). Germline CDR1 MNHEY, CDR2 SVGAGI. Trimming pared 2 bases from V and 4 bases from J, leaving 9 bases between. There are 14 residues in the CDR3. The CDR3 nucleotides are TGTGCCAGCAGTTACGGGGGGGGTAATCAGCCCCAGCATTTT. Translating it yields CASSYGGGNQPQHF.

This clone came up once. The chain is built from TRBV7-9 and TRBJ1-1, with D possibly TRBD1 on 5 matching bases. V was pared by 2 bases and J by 5 bases, with 12 bases between. Germline V gene data show CDR1 as SEHNR and CDR2 as FQNEAQ (reference sequence). CDR3 size: 14 residues. The CDR3 DNA reads as TGTGCCAGCAGCTTAACGGGGGGAGTGACTGAAGCTTTCTTT. As protein: CASSLTGGVTEAFF.

Only one count was recorded for this clone. V usage is TRBV7-2 and J usage is TRBJ2-5; D is unclear. Germline V gives CDR1 SGHTA, CDR2 FQGNSA. The V gene lost 5 bases and the J gene lost 5 bases, with 15 bases spanning the gap. This CDR3 comprises 14 residues. The CDR3 DNA reads TGTGCCAGCAGCCTTACTACCCCCTGGGAGACCCAGTACTTC. Encoded protein: CASSLTTPWETQYF.

The CDR3 sequence: CASNKQGTHQPQHF. As DNA, the CDR3 is TGCGCCAGCAACAAACAGGGTACCCATCAGCCCCAGCATTTT. The chain joins TRBV5-1 to TRBJ1-5; tentative D call: TRBD1 (6 bases). V lost 6 bases to trimming and J lost 5 bases, with 15 bases between them. The CDR3 covers 14 residues. CDR1 is SGHRS, CDR2 YFSETQ, per germline.

J is TRBJ2-1 and V is TRBV15, with 13 bases fitting TRBD2. Unmatched junction bases numbered 5, after V lost 3 bases and J lost 9 bases. Germline V gene lookup returns CDR1 LNHNV and CDR2 YYDKDF (reference sequence). There are 15 residues in the CDR3. The CDR3 DNA reads TGTGCCACCAGCAGTACTAGCGGGAGGGCAGGTGAGCAGTTCTTC. Amino acids: CATSSTSGRAGEQFF. Complete variable domain (other parts from reference TRBV15 and TRBJ2-1): DAMVIQNPRYQVTQFGKPVTLSCSQTLNHNVMYWYQQKSSQAPKLLFHYYDKDFNNEADTPDNFQSRRPNTSFCFLDIRSPGLGDTAMYLCATSSTSGRAGEQFFGPGTRLTVL.

The genes are TRBV27 and TRBJ2-7; 8 bases match TRBD1. Trimming removed 7 bases from V and 0 bases from J; junction bases left unmatched: 11. The CDR3 spans 16 residues. CDR1 is MNHEY and CDR2 is SMNVEV in the germline V gene (reference sequence). CDR3 in DNA: TGTGCCAGCACCTCCATTGGGACAGGCCTCTCCTACGAGCAGTACTTC. It is translated as CASTSIGTGLSYEQYF.